This T cell receptor (beta chain) was observed in a study of T-cell reconstitution after alpha-beta-depleted transplantation in children. CDR1 LNHDA and CDR2 SQIVND come from the germline V gene (reference sequence). The V end was cut by 3 bases, the J end by 0 bases, with 9 bases between. The CDR3 extends over 14 amino acids. The TCRbeta library incorporated unique molecular identifiers. TCRdb analysed the PCR reads with MiXCR anew, one entry per CDR3 protein. Seen here are 200,000 to 300,000 distinct CDR3 sequences, 12% observed once, and the top ten hold over 2%. This TCR was recovered from a human donor who donated a stem cell graft to a child with acute lymphoblastic leukemia. Sequencing was performed on PBMCs from the stem cell graft donor, taken from the stem cell graft. This chain connects TRBV19 to TRBJ2-7; D call uncertain. The CDR3 region has the DNA TGTGCCAGTAGTATCCAAGGGTTCTCCTACGAGCAGTACTTC. Its protein is CASSIQGFSYEQYF.